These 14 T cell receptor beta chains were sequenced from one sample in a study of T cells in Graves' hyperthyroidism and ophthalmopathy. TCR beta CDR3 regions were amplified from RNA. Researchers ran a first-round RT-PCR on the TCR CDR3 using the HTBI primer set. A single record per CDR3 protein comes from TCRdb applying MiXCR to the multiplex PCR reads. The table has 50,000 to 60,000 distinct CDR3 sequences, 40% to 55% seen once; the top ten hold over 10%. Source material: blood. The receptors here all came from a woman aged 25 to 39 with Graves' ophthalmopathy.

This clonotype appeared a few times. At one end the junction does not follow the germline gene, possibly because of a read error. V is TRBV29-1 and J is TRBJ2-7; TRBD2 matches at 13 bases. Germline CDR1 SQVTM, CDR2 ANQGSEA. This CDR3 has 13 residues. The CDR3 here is CSVKGLAGDEQYF. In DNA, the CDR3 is TGCAGCGTTAAAGGACTAGCGGGAGACGAACAGTACTTC.

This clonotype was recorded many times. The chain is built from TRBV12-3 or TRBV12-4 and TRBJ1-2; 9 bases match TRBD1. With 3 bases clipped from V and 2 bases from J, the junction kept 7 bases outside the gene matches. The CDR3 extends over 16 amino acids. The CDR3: CASSFKQGAGNYGYTF. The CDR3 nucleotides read TGTGCCAGCAGTTTCAAACAGGGGGCGGGGAACTATGGCTACACCTTC.

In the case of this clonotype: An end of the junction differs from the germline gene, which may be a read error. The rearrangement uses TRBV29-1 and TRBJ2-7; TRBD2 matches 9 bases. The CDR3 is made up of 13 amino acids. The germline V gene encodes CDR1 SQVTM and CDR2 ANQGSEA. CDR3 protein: CSTPGLASYEQHF. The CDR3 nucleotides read TGCAGCACCCCGGGACTAGCTTCCTACGAGCAGCACTTC.

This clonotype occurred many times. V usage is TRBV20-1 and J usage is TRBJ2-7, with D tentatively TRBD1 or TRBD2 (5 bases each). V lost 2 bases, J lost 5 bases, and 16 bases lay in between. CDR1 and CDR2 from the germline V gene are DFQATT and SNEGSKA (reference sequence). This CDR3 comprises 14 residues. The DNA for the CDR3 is TGCAGTGCTAGAATTTTGGGGGAGACCCACGAGCAGTACTTC. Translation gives CSARILGETHEQYF.

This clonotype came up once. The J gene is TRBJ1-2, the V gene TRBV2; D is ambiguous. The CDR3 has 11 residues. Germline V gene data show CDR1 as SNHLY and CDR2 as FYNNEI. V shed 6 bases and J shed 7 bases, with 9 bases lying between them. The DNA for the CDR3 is TGTGCCAGCAGCCGAGGAGGTGGCTACACCTTC. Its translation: CASSRGGGYTF. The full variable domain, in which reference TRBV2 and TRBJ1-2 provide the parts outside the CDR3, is EPEVTQTPSHQVTQMGQEVILRCVPISNHLYFYWYRQILGQKVEFLVSFYNNEISEKSEIFDDQFSVERPDGSNFTLKIRSTKLEDSAMYFCASSRGGGYTFGSGTRLTVV.

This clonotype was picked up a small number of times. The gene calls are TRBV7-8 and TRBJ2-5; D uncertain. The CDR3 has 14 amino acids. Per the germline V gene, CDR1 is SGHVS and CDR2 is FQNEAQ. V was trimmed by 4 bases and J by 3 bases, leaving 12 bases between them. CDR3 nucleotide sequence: TGTGCCAGCAGCTCCAGTGTGTTAAAAGAGACCCAGTACTTC. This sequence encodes CASSSSVLKETQYF.

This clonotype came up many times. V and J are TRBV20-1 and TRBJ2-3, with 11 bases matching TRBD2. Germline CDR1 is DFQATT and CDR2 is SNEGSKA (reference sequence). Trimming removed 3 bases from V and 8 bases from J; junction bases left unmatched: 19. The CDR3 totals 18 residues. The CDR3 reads CSASKPGLAAPADGTQYF. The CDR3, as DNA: TGCAGTGCTAGTAAGCCGGGACTAGCGGCCCCAGCGGATGGTACGCAGTATTTT.

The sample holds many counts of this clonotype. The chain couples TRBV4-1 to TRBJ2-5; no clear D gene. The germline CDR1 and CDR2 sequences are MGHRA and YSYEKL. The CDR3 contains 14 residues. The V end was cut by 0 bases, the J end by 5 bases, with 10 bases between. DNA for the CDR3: TGCGCCAGCAGCCAAGATCAAAACAAGGAGACCCAGTACTTC. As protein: CASSQDQNKETQYF.

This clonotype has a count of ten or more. In DNA, the CDR3 is TGTGCCAGCAGCACCCGACAGGGGGCCACCGGGGAGCTGTTTTTT. Translating it yields CASSTRQGATGELFF. The V gene is TRBV2, the J gene TRBJ2-2; TRBD1 matches at 10 bases. The CDR3 has 15 residues. CDR1 SNHLY and CDR2 FYNNEI come from the germline V gene. The ends lost 6 bases at V and 4 bases at J; junction bases unmatched: 5.

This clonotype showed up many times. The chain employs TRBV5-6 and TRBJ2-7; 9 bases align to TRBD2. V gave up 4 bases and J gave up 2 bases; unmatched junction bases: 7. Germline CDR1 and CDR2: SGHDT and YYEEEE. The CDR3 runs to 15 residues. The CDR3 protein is CASSRASGIAYEQYF. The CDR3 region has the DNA TGTGCCAGCAGCCGGGCTAGCGGGATCGCCTACGAGCAGTACTTC.

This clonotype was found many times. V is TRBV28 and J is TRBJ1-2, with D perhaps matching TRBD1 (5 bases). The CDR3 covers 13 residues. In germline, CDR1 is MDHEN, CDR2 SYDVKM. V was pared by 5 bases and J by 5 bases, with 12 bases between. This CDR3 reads CASSPEGRYGYTF. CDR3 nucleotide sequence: TGTGCCAGCAGTCCAGAGGGGCGATATGGCTACACCTTC.

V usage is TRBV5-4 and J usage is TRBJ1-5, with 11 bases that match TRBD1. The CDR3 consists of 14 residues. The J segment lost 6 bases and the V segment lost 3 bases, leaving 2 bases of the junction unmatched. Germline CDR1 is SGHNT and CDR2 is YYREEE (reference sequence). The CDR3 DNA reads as TGTGCCAGCAGCTCGGGACAGGGGGGTCAGCCCCAGCATTTT. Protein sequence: CASSSGQGGQPQHF.

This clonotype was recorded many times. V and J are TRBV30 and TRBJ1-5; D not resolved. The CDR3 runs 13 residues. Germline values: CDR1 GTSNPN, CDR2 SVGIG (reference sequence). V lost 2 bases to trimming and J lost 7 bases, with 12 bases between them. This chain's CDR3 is CAWSKGRGQPQHF. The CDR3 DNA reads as TGTGCCTGGAGTAAAGGTAGAGGACAGCCCCAGCATTTT.

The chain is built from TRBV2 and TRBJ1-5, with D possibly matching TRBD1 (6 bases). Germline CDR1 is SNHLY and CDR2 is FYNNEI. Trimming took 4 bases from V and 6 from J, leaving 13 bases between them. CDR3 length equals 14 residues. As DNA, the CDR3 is TGTGCCAGCAGTGCCGACAGGAATGGTCAGCCCCAGCATTTT. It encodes CASSADRNGQPQHF.